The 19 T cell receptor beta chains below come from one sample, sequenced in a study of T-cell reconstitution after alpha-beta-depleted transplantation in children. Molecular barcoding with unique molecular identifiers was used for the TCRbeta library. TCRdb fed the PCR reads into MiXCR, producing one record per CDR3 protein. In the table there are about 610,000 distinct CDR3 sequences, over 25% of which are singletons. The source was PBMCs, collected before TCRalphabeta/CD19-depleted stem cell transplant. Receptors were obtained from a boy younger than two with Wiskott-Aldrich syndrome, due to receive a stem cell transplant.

The CDR3 coding sequence is TGTGCCAGCAGCTTAGCAGCGGGAGGGCGCGATGAGCAGTTCTTC. Its translation is CASSLAAGGRDEQFF. The chain recombines TRBV11-2 with TRBJ2-1; 10 bases match TRBD2. V gave up 1 base and J gave up 8 bases; unmatched junction bases: 5. The CDR3 has 15 residues. Germline V gene data show CDR1 as SGHAT and CDR2 as FQNNGV.

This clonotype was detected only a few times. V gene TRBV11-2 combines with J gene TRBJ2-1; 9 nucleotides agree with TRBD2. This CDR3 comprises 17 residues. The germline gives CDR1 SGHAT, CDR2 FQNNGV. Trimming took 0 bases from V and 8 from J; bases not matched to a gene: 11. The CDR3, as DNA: TGTGCCAGCAGCTTAGAGGTGCTACCCCGCGGGGGGGATGAGCAGTTCTTC. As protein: CASSLEVLPRGGDEQFF. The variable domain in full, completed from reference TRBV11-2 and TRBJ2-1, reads EAGVAQSPRYKIIEKRQSVAFWCNPISGHATLYWYQQILGQGPKLLIQFQNNGVVDDSQLPKDRFSAERLKGVDSTLKIQPAKLEDSAVYLCASSLEVLPRGGDEQFFGPGTRLTVL.

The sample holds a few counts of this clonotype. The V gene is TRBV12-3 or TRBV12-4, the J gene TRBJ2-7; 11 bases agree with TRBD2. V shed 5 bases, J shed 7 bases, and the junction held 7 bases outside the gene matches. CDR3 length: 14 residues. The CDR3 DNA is TGTGCCAGCAGTGGGACTAGCGGCTACTGGGAGCAGTACTTC. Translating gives CASSGTSGYWEQYF.

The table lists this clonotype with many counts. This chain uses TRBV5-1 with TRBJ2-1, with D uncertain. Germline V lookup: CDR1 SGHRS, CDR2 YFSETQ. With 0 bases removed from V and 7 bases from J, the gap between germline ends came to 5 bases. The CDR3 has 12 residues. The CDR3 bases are TGCGCCAGCAGCTTGGATGGGAATGAGCAGTTCTTC. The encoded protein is CASSLDGNEQFF.

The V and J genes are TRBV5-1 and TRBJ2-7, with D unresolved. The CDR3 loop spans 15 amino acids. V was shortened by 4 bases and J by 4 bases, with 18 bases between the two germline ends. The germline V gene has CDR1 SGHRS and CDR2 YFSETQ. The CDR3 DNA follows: TGCGCCAGCAGCATAGACTCAGGCTCCTCTTACGAGCAGTACTTC. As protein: CASSIDSGSSYEQYF. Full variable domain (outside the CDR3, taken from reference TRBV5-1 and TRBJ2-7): KAGVTQTPRYLIKTRGQQVTLSCSPISGHRSVSWYQQTPGQGLQFLFEYFSETQRNKGNFPGRFSGRQFSNSRSEMNVSTLELGDSALYLCASSIDSGSSYEQYFGPGTRLTVT.

CDR3 bases: TGCGCCAGCAGCTTGCTCCACCGGCCCAACACCGGGGAGCTGTTTTTT. This sequence encodes CASSLLHRPNTGELFF. The gene calls are TRBV5-1 and TRBJ2-2; D is unresolved. Germline CDR1 is SGHRS and CDR2 is YFSETQ. CDR3 length: 16 residues. With 1 base removed from V and 2 bases from J, the gap between germline ends came to 12 bases.

The CDR3 nucleotides are TGTGCCAGCAGCCAGGACGGACTAGCGGGAGTCGAGCAGTACTTC. Its protein product is CASSQDGLAGVEQYF. The rearrangement joins TRBV4-2 to TRBJ2-7, with 13 bases matching TRBD2. Germline lookup yields CDR1 LGHNA and CDR2 YNFKEQ. This CDR3 contains 15 residues. With V trimmed by 3 bases and J by 6 bases, 5 bases remained unmatched.

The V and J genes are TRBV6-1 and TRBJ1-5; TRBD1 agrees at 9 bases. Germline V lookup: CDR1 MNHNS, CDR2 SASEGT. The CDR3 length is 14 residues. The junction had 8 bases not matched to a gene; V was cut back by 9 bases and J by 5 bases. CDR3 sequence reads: CASKTGQGYQPQHF. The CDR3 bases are TGTGCCAGTAAGACGGGACAGGGTTATCAGCCCCAGCATTTT.

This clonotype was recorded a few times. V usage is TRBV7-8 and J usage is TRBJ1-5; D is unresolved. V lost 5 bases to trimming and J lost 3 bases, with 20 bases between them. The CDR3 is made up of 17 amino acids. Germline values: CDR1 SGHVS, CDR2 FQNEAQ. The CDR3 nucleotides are TGTGCCAGCAGCCCGCTACTCGGAAGAGGGAACAATCAGCCCCAGCATTTT. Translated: CASSPLLGRGNNQPQHF.

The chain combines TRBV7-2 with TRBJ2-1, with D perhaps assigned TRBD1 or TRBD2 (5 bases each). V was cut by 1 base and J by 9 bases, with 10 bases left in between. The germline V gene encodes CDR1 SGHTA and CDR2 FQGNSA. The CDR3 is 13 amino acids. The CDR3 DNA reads TGTGCCAGCAGCTTAGTGACGGGGCGTGAGCAGTTCTTC. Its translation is CASSLVTGREQFF.

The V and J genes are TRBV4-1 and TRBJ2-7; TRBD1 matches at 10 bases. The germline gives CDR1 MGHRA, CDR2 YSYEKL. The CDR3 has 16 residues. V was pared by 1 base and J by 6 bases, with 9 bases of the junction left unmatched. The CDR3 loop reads CASSQGTGTGVIEQYF. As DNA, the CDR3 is TGCGCCAGCAGCCAAGGGACCGGGACAGGGGTGATCGAGCAGTACTTC.

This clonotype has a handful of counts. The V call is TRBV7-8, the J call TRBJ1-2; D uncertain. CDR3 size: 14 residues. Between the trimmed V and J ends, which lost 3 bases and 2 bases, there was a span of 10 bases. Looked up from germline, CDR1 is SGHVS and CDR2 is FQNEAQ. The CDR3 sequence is CASSLGSVNYGYTF. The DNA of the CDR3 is TGTGCCAGCAGCTTGGGGTCGGTGAACTATGGCTACACCTTC.

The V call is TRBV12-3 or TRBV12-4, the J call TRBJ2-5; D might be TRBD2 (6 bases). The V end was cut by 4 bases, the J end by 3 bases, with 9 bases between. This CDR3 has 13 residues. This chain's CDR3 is CASSWREEETQYF. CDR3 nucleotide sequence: TGTGCCAGCAGTTGGAGGGAAGAAGAGACCCAGTACTTC.

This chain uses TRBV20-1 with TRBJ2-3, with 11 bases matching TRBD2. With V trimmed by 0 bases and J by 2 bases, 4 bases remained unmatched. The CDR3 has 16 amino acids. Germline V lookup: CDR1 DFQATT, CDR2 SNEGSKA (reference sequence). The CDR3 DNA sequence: TGCAGTGCTAGAGATACTAGCGGGGGCAACACAGATACGCAGTATTTT. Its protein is CSARDTSGGNTDTQYF.

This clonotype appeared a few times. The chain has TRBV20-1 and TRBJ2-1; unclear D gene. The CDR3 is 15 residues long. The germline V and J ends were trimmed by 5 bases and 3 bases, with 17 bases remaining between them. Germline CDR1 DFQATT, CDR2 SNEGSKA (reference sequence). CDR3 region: CSAQDSGFFYNEQFF. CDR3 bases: TGCAGTGCTCAGGATAGTGGTTTCTTCTACAATGAGCAGTTCTTC.

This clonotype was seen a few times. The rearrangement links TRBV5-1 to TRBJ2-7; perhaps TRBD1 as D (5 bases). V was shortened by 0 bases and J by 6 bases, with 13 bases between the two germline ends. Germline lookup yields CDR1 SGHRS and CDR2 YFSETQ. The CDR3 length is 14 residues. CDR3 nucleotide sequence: TGCGCCAGCAGCTTGGAGGGGCCGTGGGTCGAGCAGTACTTC. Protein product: CASSLEGPWVEQYF.

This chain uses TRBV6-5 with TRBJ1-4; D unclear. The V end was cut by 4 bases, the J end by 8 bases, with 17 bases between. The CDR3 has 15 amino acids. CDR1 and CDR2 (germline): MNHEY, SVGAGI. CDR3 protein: CASSSMTVSGEKLFF. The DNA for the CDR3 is TGTGCCAGCAGTTCGATGACCGTCTCAGGCGAAAAACTGTTTTTT.

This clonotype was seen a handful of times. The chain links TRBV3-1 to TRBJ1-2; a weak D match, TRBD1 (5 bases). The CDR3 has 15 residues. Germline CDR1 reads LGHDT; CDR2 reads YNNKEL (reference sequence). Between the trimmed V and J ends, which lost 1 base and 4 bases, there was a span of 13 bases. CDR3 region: CASSQGRDGFYGYTF. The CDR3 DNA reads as TGTGCCAGCAGCCAAGGTCGGGACGGATTCTATGGCTACACCTTC.

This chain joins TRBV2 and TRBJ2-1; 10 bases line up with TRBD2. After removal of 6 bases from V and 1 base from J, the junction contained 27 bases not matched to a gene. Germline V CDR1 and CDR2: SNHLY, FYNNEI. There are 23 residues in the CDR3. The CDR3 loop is CASRNAPQGRSGLAAISYNEQFF. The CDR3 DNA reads TGTGCCAGCAGGAACGCCCCGCAGGGTCGGAGCGGACTAGCGGCTATTTCCTACAATGAGCAGTTCTTC. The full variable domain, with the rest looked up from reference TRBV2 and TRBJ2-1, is EPEVTQTPSHQVTQMGQEVILRCVPISNHLYFYWYRQILGQKVEFLVSFYNNEISEKSEIFDDQFSVERPDGSNFTLKIRSTKLEDSAMYFCASRNAPQGRSGLAAISYNEQFFGPGTRLTVL.